The 2 T cell receptor beta chains below were found in one sample sequenced in a study of CD4 T cells in relation to SARS-CoV-2 and coronaviruses. These receptors have no identified antigens. Data came from immunoSEQ multiplex PCR; TCRdb stores just in-frame clones and leaves some out. The sample lists around 25,000 clones; less than 85% were seen once. Before the COVID-19 pandemic, during about 2011-2018, CD4+ T cells were taken from unexposed donors. Isolation of CD4+ T cells took place after approximately 11 days in culture. The sample consisted of CD4+ T cells from PBMCs, cultured in vitro. These receptors originate from a human donor in good health.

A few counts support this clone. This chain uses TRBV3-1 (or the pseudogene TRBV3-2) with TRBJ2-7; maybe TRBD2 (6 bases). V gave up 2 bases and J gave up 2 bases, with 19 bases separating them. Germline V lookup: CDR1 LGHDT, CDR2 YNNKEL (reference sequence). This CDR3 is 17 amino acids long. As DNA, the CDR3 is TGTGCCAGCAGCCAAACCTCCTTGGGGAGGACTGCCTACGAGCAGTACTTC. Protein product: CASSQTSLGRTAYEQYF.

The rearrangement uses TRBV12-3 or TRBV12-4 and TRBJ1-5; D ambiguous. The ends were cut back, 6 bases at V and 3 bases at J, with 6 bases in the middle. The CDR3 contains 12 residues. The DNA of the CDR3 is TGTGCCAGCAGGCTAGTCAATCAGCCCCAGCATTTT. This translates into CASRLVNQPQHF.